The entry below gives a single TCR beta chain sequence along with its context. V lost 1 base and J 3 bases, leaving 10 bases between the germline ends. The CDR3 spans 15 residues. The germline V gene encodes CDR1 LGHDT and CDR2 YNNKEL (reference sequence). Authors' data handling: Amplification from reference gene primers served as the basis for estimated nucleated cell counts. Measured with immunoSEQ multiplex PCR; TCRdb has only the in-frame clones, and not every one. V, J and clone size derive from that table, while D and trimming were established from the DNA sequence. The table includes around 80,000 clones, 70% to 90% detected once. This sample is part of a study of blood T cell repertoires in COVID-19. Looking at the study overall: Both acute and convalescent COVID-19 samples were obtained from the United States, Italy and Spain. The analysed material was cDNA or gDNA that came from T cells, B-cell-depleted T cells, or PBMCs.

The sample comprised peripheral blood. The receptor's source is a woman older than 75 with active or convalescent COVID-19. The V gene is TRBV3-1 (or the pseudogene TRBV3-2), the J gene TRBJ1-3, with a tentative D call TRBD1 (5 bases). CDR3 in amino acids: CASSQGAGFGNTIYF. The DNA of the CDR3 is TGTGCCAGCAGCCAAGGCGCAGGGTTTGGAAACACCATATATTTT.